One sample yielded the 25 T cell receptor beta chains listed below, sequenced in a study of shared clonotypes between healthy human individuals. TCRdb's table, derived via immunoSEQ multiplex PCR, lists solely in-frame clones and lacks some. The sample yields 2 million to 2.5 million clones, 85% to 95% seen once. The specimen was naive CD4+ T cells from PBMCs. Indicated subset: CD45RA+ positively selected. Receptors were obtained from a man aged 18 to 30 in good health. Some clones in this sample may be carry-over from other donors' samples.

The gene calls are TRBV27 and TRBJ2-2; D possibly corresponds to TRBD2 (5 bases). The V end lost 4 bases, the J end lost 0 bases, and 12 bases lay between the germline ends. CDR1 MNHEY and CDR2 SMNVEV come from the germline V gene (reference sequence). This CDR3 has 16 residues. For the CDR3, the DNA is TGTGCCAGCAGTTATGGGATCGGGGCGAACACCGGGGAGCTGTTTTTT. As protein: CASSYGIGANTGELFF.

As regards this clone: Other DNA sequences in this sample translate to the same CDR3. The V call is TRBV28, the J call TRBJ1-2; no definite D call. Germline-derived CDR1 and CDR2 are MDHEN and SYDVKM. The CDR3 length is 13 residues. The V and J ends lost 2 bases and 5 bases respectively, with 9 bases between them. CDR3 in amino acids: CASSLTGLYGYTF. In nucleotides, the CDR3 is TGTGCCAGCAGTTTAACCGGGCTTTATGGCTACACCTTC.

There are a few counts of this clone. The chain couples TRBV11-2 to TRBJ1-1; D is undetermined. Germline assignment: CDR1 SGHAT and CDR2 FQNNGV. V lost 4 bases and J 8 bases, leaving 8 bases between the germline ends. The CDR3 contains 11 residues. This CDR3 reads CASSSRVEAFF. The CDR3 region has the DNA TGTGCCAGCAGCTCACGGGTCGAAGCTTTCTTT. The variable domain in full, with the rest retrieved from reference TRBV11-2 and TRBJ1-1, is EAGVAQSPRYKIIEKRQSVAFWCNPISGHATLYWYQQILGQGPKLLIQFQNNGVVDDSQLPKDRFSAERLKGVDSTLKIQPAKLEDSAVYLCASSSRVEAFFGQGTRLTVV.

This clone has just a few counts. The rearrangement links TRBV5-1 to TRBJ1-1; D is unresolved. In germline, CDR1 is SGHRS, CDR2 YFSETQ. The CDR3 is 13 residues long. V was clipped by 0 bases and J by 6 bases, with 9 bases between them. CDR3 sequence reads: CASSLGLGAEAFF. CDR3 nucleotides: TGCGCCAGCAGCTTGGGCCTCGGGGCTGAAGCTTTCTTT.

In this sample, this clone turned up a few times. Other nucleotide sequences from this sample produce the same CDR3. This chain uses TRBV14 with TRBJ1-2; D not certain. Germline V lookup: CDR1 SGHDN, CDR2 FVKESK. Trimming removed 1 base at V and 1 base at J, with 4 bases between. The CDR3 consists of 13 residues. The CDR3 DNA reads TGTGCCAGCAGCCAAGGAGTTAACTATGGCTACACCTTC. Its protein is CASSQGVNYGYTF.

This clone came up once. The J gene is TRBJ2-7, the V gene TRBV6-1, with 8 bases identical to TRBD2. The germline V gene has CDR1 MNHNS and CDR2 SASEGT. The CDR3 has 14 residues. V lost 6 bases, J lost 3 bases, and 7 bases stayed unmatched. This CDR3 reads CASRVGRALYEQYF. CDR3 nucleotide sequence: TGTGCCAGCAGAGTCGGGAGGGCTCTCTACGAGCAGTACTTC.

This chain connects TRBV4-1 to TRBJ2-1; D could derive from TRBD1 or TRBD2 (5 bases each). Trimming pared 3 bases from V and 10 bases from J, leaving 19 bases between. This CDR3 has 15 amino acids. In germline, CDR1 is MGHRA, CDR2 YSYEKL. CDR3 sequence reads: CASSQGDDPLYEQFF. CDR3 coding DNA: TGCGCCAGCAGCCAGGGGGACGATCCCCTCTACGAGCAGTTCTTC.

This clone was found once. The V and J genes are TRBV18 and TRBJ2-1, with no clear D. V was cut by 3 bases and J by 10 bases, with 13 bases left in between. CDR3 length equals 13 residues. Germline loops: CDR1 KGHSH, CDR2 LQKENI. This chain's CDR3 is CASSPTTDAEQFF. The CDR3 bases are TGTGCCAGCTCACCGACGACGGACGCCGAGCAGTTCTTC. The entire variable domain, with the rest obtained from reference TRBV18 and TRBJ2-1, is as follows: NAGVMQNPRHLVRRRGQEARLRCSPMKGHSHVYWYRQLPEEGLKFMVYLQKENIIDESGMPKERFSAEFPKEGPSILRIQQVVRGDSAAYFCASSPTTDAEQFFGPGTRLTVL.

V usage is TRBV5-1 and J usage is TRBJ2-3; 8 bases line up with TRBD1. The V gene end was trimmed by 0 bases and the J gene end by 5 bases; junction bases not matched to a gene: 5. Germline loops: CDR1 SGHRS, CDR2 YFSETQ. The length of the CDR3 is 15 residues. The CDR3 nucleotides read TGCGCCAGCAGCTTGGAAGGCAGGGGGCGAGATACGCAGTATTTT. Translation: CASSLEGRGRDTQYF.

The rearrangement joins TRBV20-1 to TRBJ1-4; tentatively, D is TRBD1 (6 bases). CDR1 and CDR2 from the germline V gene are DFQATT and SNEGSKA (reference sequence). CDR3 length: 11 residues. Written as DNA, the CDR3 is TGCAGAACAGGGTCTAGGGGAAAACTGTTTTTT. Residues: CRTGSRGKLFF.

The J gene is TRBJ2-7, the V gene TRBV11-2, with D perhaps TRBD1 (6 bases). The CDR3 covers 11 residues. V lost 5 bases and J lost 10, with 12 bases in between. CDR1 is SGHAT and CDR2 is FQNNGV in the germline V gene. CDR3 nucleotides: TGTGCCAGCAGCGCCAACAGGGAACAGTACTTC. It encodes CASSANREQYF.

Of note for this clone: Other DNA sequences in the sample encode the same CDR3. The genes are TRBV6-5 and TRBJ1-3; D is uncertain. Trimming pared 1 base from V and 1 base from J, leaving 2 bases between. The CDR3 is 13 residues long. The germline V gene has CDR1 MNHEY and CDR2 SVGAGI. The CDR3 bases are TGTGCCAGCAGTTACTTATCTGGAAACACCATATATTTT. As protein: CASSYLSGNTIYF.

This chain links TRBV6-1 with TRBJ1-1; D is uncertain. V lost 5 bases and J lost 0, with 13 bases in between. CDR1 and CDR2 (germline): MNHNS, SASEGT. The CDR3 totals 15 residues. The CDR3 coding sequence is TGTGCCAGCAGTCCACGACTGATTCTGAACACTGAAGCTTTCTTT. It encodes CASSPRLILNTEAFF.

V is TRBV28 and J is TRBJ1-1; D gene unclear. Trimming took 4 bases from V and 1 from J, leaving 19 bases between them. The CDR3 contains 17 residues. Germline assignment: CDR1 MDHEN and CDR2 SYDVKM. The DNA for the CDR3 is TGTGCCAGCAGTTCCCGCCATTCCATGACGGCGAACACTGAAGCTTTCTTT. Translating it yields CASSSRHSMTANTEAFF.

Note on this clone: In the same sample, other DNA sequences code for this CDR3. CDR3 amino acids: CASSPPGTYEQYF. CDR3 DNA: TGTGCCAGCAGCCCGCCGGGGACCTACGAGCAGTACTTC. V usage is TRBV7-9 and J usage is TRBJ2-7, with D maybe TRBD2 (5 bases). Trimming cost V 5 bases and J 2 bases, with 10 bases left between them. The CDR3 loop spans 13 amino acids. CDR1 is SEHNR and CDR2 is FQNEAQ in the germline V gene (reference sequence). The full variable domain, with the rest looked up from reference TRBV7-9 and TRBJ2-7, is DTGVSQNPRHKITKRGQNVTFRCDPISEHNRLYWYRQTLGQGPEFLTYFQNEAQLEKSRLLSDRFSAERPKGSFSTLEIQRTEQGDSAMYLCASSPPGTYEQYFGPGTRLTVT.

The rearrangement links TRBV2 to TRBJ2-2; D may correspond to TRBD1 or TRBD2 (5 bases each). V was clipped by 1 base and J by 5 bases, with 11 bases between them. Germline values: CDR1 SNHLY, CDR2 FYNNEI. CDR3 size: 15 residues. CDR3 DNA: TGTGCCAGCAGTGAAGAAGCAGGGAGTACCGGGGAGCTGTTTTTT. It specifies CASSEEAGSTGELFF.

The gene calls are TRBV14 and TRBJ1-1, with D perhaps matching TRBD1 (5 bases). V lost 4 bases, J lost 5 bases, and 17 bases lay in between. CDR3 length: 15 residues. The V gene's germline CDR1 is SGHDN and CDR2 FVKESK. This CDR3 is CASSPTQGSWTEAFF. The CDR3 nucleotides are TGTGCCAGCAGCCCCACCCAGGGAAGTTGGACTGAAGCTTTCTTT. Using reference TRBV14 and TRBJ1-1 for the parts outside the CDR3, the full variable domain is EAGVTQFPSHSVIEKGQTVTLRCDPISGHDNLYWYRRVMGKEIKFLLHFVKESKQDESGMPNNRFLAERTGGTYSTLKVQPAELEDSGVYFCASSPTQGSWTEAFFGQGTRLTVV.

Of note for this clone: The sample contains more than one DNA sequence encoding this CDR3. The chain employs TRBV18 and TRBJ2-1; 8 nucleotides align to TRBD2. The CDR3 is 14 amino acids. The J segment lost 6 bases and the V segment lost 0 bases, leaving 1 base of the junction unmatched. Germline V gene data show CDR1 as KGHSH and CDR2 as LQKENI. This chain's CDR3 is CASSPPSGSNEQFF. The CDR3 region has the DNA TGTGCCAGCTCACCACCGAGCGGGAGCAATGAGCAGTTCTTC.

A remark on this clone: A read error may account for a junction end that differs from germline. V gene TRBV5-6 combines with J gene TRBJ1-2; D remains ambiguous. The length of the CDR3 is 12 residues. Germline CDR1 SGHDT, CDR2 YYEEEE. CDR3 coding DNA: TGTGCCAGCAGCTTGGCGGTATACGAGCAGTGCTTC. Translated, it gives CASSLAVYEQCF.

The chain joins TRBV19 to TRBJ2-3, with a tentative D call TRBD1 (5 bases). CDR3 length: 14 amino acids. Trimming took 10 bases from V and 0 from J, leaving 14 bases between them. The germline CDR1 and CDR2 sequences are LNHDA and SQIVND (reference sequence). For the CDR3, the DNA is TGTGCCACGTTCGACAGATCTAGCACAGATACGCAGTATTTT. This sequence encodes CATFDRSSTDTQYF.

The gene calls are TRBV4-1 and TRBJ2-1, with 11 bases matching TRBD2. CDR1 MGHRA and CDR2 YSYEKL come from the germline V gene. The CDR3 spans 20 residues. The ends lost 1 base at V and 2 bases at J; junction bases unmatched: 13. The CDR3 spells CASSQVVGSGRAPPYNEQFF. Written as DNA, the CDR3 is TGCGCCAGCAGCCAAGTTGTTGGTAGCGGGAGGGCCCCACCCTACAATGAGCAGTTCTTC.

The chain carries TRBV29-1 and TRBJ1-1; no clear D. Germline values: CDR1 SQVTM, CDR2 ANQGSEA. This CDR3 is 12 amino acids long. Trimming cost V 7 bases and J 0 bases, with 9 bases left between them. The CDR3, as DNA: TGCAGCGGGGCCCTGATGAACACTGAAGCTTTCTTT. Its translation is CSGALMNTEAFF.

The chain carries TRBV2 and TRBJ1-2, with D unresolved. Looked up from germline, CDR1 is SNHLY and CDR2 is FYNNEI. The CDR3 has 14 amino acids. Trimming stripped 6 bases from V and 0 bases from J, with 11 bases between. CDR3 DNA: TGTGCCAGCAGCCCGAGAGCCACTAACTATGGCTACACCTTC. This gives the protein CASSPRATNYGYTF.

DNA for the CDR3: TGTGCCAGCTCACCAAGTCTCGGGGGCCAGGACACCGGGGAGCTGTTTTTT. Translating gives CASSPSLGGQDTGELFF. This chain links TRBV18 with TRBJ2-2, with D possibly being TRBD1 or TRBD2 (6 bases each). The V gene lost 2 bases and the J gene lost 3 bases, with 16 bases spanning the gap. CDR3 length: 17 amino acids. The germline gives CDR1 KGHSH, CDR2 LQKENI.

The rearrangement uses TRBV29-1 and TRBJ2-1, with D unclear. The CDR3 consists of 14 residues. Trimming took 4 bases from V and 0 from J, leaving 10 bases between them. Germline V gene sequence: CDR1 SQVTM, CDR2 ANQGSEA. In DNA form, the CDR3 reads TGCAGCGTTGTTATTGGGCTCTCCTACAATGAGCAGTTCTTC. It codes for CSVVIGLSYNEQFF.